The clone carrying this T cell receptor beta chain has just one count. The CDR3 loop spans 17 amino acids. J gave up 2 bases and V 0 bases, and 8 bases lay outside the gene matches. Germline-derived CDR1 and CDR2 are LNHDA and SQIVND (reference sequence). Measured with immunoSEQ multiplex PCR; TCRdb has only the in-frame clones, and not every one. The sample includes 70,000 to 95,000 clones, 90% to 95% of them seen just once. The data stem from a study of T cell changes during pregnancy in multiple sclerosis. This TCR came from a female donor with multiple sclerosis, enrolled in a pregnancy study. The sequencing used peripheral blood, collected in the first trimester of pregnancy. The chain combines TRBV19 with TRBJ2-3; 7 positions agree with TRBD1. CDR3 DNA sequence: TGTGCCAGTAGTATAGACGGACAGGTGACCTACACAGATACGCAGTATTTT. Protein sequence: CASSIDGQVTYTDTQYF.